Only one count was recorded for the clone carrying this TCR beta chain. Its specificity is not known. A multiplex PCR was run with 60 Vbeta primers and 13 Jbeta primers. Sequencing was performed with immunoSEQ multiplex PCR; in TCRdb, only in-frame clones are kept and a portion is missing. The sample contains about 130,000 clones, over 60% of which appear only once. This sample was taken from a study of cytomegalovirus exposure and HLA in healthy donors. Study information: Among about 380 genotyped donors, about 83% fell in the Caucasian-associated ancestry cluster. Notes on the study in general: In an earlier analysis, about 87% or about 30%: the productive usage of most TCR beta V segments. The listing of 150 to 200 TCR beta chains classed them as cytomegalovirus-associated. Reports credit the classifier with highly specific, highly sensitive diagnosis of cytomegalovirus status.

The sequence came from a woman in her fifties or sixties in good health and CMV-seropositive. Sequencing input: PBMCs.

CDR3 bases: TGCACCAGCAGCCAAGGGACTAGCGGTACCTACAATGAGCAGTTCTTC. This sequence encodes CTSSQGTSGTYNEQFF. V and J are TRBV1 and TRBJ2-1; TRBD2 is taken as the D call from the table, unchecked against the DNA. TRBV1 is shown as a pseudogene. CDR3 length: 16 residues.